This T cell receptor (beta chain) comes out of a study of shared clonotypes between healthy human individuals. Study-wide findings and caveats: Represented genetic and exposure-history diversity was restricted by having few donors. Memory subsets generally showed smaller estimated richness than naive subsets did.

This clone was seen just once. Antigen unknown. The assay was run at deep level. Assay used: immunoSEQ multiplex PCR; TCRdb lists only in-frame clones, some missing. Of around 1.5 million clones detected, roughly 98% appear once; the ten largest clones hold less than 0.55%. The V and J ends lost 0 bases and 0 bases respectively, with 11 bases between them. Germline values: CDR1 LGHNA, CDR2 YSLEER. The CDR3 covers 17 residues. V is TRBV4-3 and J is TRBJ1-4; tentatively, D is TRBD1 (6 bases). The sequencing input was naive CD4+ T cells sorted from blood. Subset defined: CD45RA+ positively selected. This receptor was obtained from a man between 25 and 39 years old in good health. For the CDR3, the DNA is TGCGCCAGCAGCCAAGATCAGGGGACCGCAACTAATGAAAAACTGTTTTTT. Amino acid sequence: CASSQDQGTATNEKLFF.